The present entry profiles one T cell receptor (beta chain) with its context. Its matching antigen is unknown. Primers for the PCR totalled 60 Vbeta and 13 Jbeta. The data were produced by immunoSEQ multiplex PCR, yet TCRdb's version contains in-frame clones alone and is incomplete. The sample holds about 260,000 clones, 84% seen once. This specimen belongs to a study of cytomegalovirus exposure and HLA in healthy donors. Study-wide background: T cells numbering about 200 million yielded approximately 120 million unique TCR beta sequences in an earlier analysis.

Study-level findings and limits: In a later analysis, approximately 15,000 TCR beta sequences were associated with HLA alleles at 0.05 false discovery rate.

Trimming left V 3 bases short and J 5 bases short, with 8 bases between. The CDR3 is made up of 13 amino acids. CDR1 MDHEN and CDR2 SYDVKM come from the germline V gene. This sequence was found in a woman between 40 and 50 years old in good health and CMV-seropositive. Sequenced material: PBMCs. The V call is TRBV28, the J call TRBJ2-1; D uncertain. CDR3 region: CASSFFPNNEQFF. The CDR3 bases are TGTGCCAGCAGTTTCTTCCCTAACAATGAGCAGTTCTTC.